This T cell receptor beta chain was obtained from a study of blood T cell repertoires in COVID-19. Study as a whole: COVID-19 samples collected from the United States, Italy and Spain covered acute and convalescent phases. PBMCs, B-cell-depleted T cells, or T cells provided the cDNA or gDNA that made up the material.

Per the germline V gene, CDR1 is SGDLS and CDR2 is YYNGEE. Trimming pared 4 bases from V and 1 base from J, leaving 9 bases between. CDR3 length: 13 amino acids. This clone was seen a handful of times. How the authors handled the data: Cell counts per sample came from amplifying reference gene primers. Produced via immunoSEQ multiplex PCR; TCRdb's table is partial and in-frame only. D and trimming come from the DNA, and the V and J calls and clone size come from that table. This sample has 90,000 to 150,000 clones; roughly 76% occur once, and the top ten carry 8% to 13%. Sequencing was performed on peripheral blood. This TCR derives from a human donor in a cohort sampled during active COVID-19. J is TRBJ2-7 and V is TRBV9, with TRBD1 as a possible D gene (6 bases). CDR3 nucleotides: TGTGCCAGCAGCCCAGGACAGTCCTACGAGCAGTACTTC. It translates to CASSPGQSYEQYF. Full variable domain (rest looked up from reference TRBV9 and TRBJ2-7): DSGVTQTPKHLITATGQRVTLRCSPRSGDLSVYWYQQSLDQGLQFLIQYYNGEERAKGNILERFSAQQFPDLHSELNLSSLELGDSALYFCASSPGQSYEQYFGPGTRLTVT.